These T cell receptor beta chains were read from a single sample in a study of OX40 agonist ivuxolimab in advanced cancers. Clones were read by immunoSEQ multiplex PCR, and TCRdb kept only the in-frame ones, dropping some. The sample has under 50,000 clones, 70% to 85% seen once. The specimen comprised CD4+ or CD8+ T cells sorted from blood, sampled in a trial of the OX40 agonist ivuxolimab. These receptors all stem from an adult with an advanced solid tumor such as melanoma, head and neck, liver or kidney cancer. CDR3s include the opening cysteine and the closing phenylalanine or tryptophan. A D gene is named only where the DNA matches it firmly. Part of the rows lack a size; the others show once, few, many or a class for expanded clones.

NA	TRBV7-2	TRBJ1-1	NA	TGTGCCAGCAGCCCCTCAACGACGTACACTGAAGCTTTCTTT	CASSPSTTYTEAFF
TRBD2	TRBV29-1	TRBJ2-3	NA	TGCAGCGTTGACCTGGGGACTAGCGGGTACGGTGTGACAGATACGCAGTATTTT	CSVDLGTSGYGVTDTQYF
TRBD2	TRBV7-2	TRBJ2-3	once	TGTGCCAGCAGCCGCCGCACTAGCGGGGATAGCACAGATACGCAGTATTTT	CASSRRTSGDSTDTQYF
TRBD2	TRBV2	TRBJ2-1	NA	TGTGCCAGCAGTGTGGCGGGAGCGGAGGATGAGCAGTTCTTC	CASSVAGAEDEQFF
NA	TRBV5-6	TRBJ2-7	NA	TGTGCCAGCAGCTTGTATTCGGGTCACTCCTACGAGCAGTACTTC	CASSLYSGHSYEQYF
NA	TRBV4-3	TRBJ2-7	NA	TGCGCCAGCAGCCAAGAGGTGGGCTACGAGCAGTACTTC	CASSQEVGYEQYF
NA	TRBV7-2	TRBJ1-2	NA	TGTGCCAGCAGCTTCAGGGAGAGAGGCTACACCTTC	CASSFRERGYTF
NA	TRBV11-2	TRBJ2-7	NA	TGTGCCAGCAGCTCCGGACTTACCTACGAGCAGTACTTC	CASSSGLTYEQYF
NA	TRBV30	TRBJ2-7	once	TGTGCCTGGAGTGTACTCTACGAGCAGTACTTC	CAWSVLYEQYF
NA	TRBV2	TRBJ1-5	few	TGTGCCAGCACGGAGTTAGGGCCCCAGCATTTT	CASTELGPQHF
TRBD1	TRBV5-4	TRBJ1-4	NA	TGTGCCAGCAGCTTGGGACCGGGACAGGATGAAAAACTGTTTTTT	CASSLGPGQDEKLFF
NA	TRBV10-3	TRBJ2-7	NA	TGTGCCATCAGTGATGCGCGGATGAACTACGAGCAGTACTTC	CAISDARMNYEQYF
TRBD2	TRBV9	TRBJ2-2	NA	TGTGCCAGCAGTTGGGGAGGGCTGAACACCGGGGAGCTGTTTTTT	CASSWGGLNTGELFF
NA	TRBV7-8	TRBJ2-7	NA	TGTGCCAGCAGCGGGCCGGGGGACCCCCTCGAGCAGTACTTC	CASSGPGDPLEQYF
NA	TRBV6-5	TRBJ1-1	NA	TGTGCCAGCACTCTAAGGGGAGCAGGGGAAGCTTTCTTT	CASTLRGAGEAFF